The TCR beta chain described here comes from a study of cytomegalovirus exposure and HLA in healthy donors. The PCR used 60 Vbeta and 13 Jbeta primers. The assay was immunoSEQ multiplex PCR, and TCRdb's table has in-frame clones only and misses some. The data contain under 95,000 clones, around 8% of them seen just once; the ten biggest clones take up 2.3%. This clone has only a few counts. This receptor was taken from a man aged 50 to 59 in good health and CMV-seronegative. Specimen: PBMCs.

The CDR3 DNA follows: TGCAGCGCGGACGGCGGGATCGGCAGTGAGCAGTTCTTC. Translating it yields CSADGGIGSEQFF. The rearrangement links TRBV29-1 to TRBJ2-1; the D gene is possibly TRBD2 (6 bases). The CDR3 has 13 amino acids. Germline V gene sequence: CDR1 SQVTM, CDR2 ANQGSEA. V lost 7 bases, J lost 9 bases, and 19 bases lay in between.